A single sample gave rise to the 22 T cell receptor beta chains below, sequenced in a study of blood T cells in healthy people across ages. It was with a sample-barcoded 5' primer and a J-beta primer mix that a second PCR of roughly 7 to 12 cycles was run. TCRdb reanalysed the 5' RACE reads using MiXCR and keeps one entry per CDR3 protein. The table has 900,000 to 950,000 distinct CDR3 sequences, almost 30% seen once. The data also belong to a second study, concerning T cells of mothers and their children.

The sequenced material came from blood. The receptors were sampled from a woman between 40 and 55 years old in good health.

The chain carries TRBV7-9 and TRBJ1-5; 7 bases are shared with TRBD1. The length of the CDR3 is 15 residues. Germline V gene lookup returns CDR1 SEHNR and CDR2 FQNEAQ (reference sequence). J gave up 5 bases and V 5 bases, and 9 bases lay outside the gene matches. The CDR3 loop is CASSPMGDSYQPQHF. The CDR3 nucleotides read TGTGCCAGCAGCCCCATGGGGGACAGTTATCAGCCCCAGCATTTT.

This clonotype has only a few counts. CDR3 nucleotide sequence: TGTGCCAGCAGCCCCCCGGGAGGGGGCTTTGGCTACACCTTC. Protein product: CASSPPGGGFGYTF. The J gene is TRBJ1-2, the V gene TRBV6-6; 7 bases map to TRBD1. The CDR3 sequence is 14 residues long. Germline CDR1 MNHNY, CDR2 SVGAGI (reference sequence). V trimming: 6 bases; J trimming: 7 bases; junction bases outside the gene matches: 11.

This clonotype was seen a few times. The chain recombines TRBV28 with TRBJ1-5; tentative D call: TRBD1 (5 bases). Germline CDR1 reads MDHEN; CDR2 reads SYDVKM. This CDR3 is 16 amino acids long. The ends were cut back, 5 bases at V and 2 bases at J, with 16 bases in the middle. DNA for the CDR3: TGTGCCAGCAGTAGTCGACCAGGGAACGGCAATCAGCCCCAGCATTTT. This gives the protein CASSSRPGNGNQPQHF.

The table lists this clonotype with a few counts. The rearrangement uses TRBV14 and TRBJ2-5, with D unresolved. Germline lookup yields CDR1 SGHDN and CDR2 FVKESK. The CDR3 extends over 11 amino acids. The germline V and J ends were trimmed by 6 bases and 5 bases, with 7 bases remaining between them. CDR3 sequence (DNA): TGTGCCAGCAGTACAACGGAGACCCAGTACTTC. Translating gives CASSTTETQYF.

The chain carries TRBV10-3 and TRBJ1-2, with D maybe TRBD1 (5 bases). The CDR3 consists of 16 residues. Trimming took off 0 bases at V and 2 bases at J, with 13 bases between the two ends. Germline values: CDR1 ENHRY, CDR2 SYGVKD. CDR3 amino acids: CAISESSKGENYGYTF. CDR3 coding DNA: TGTGCCATCAGTGAGTCGTCTAAAGGGGAAAACTATGGCTACACCTTC.

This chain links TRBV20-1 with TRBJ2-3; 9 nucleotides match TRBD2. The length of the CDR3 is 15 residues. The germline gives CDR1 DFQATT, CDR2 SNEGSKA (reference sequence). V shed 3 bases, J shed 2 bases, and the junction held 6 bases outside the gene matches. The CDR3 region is CSASGLAGTTDTQYF. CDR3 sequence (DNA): TGCAGTGCTAGTGGGCTAGCGGGGACCACAGATACGCAGTATTTT.

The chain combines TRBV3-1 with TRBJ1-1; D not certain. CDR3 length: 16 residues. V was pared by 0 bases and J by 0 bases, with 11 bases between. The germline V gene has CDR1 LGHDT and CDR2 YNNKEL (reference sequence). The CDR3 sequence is CASSQEVGTMNTEAFF. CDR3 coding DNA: TGTGCCAGCAGCCAAGAGGTGGGAACCATGAACACTGAAGCTTTCTTT.

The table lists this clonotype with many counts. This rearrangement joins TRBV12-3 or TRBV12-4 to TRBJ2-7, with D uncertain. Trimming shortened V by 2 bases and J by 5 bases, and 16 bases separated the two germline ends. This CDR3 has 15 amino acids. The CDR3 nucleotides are TGTGCCAGCAGTTTATTTGGGGTCGGTCGAGACGAGCAGTACTTC. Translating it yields CASSLFGVGRDEQYF.

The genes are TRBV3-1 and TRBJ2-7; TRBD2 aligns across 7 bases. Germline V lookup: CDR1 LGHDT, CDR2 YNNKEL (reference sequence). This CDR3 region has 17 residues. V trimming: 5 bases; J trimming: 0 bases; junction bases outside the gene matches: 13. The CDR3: CASSAGHSAGVSYEQYF. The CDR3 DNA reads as TGTGCCAGCAGCGCAGGACACTCGGCGGGGGTCTCCTACGAGCAGTACTTC.

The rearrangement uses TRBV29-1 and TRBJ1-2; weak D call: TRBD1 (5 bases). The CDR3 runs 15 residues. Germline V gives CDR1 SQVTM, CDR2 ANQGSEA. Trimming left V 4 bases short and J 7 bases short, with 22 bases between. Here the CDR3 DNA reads TGCAGCGTTGGGGCGGGGGGGACGGCCTGGGGTGGCTACACCTTC. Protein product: CSVGAGGTAWGGYTF.

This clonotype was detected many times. The CDR3 nucleotides are TGCAGTGCTAGAGAGGATGAGTGGGATACGCAGTATTTT. Amino acids: CSAREDEWDTQYF. This chain links TRBV20-1 with TRBJ2-3; D is uncertain. Germline assignment: CDR1 DFQATT and CDR2 SNEGSKA (reference sequence). The ends were cut back, 0 bases at V and 6 bases at J, with 10 bases in the middle. This CDR3 has 13 residues.

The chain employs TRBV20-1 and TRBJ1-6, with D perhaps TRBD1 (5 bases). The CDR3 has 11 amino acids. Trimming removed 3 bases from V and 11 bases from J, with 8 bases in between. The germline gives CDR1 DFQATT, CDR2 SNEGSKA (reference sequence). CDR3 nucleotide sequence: TGCAGTGCTAGTGGGGGGGCACCCCTCCACTTT. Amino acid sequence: CSASGGAPLHF.

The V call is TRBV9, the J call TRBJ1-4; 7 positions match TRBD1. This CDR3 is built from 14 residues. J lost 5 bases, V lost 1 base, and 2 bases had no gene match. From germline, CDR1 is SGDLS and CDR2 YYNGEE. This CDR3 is CASSVRGGNEKLFF. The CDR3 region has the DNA TGTGCCAGCAGCGTAAGAGGGGGCAATGAAAAACTGTTTTTT. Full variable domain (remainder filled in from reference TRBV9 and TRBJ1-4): DSGVTQTPKHLITATGQRVTLRCSPRSGDLSVYWYQQSLDQGLQFLIQYYNGEERAKGNILERFSAQQFPDLHSELNLSSLELGDSALYFCASSVRGGNEKLFFGSGTQLSVL.

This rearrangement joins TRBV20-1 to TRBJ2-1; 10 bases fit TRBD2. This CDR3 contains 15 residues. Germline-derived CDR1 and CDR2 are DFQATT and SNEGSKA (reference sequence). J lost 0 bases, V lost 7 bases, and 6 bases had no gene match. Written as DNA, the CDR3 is TGCAGTGGAAAGCGGGGGGGGAGCTCCTACAATGAGCAGTTCTTC. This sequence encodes CSGKRGGSSYNEQFF.

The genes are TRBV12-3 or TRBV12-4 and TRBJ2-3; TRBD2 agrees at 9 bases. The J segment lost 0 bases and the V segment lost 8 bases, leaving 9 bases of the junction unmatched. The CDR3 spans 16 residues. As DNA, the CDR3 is TGTGCCAGCCGGCGGGGACTAGCTTCAAGCACAGATACGCAGTATTTT. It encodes CASRRGLASSTDTQYF.

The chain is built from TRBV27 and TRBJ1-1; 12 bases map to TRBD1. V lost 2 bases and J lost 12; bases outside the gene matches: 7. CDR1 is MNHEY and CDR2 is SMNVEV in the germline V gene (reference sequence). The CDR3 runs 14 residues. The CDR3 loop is CASSLAGTGGESFF. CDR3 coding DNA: TGTGCCAGCAGTTTAGCCGGGACAGGGGGCGAGTCTTTCTTT.

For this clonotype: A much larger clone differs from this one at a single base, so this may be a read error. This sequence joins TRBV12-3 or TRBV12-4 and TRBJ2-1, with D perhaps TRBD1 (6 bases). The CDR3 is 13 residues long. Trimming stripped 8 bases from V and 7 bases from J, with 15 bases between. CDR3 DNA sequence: TGTGCCAGCTGTCAAGGGGGTCAGAATGAGCAGTTCTTC. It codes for CASCQGGQNEQFF.

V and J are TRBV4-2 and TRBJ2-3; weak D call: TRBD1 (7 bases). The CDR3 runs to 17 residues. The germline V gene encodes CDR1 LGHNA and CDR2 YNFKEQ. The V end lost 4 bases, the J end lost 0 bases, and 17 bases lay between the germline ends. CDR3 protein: CASSPRTGGFSTDTQYF. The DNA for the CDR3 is TGTGCCAGCAGCCCTAGGACAGGAGGGTTTAGCACAGATACGCAGTATTTT.

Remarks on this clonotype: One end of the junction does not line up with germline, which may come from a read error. In DNA, the CDR3 is TGCGGCGTTGCGGGCTCGTCGGAGGGGACGTGGGGCTACACCTTC. Translated, it gives CGVAGSSEGTWGYTF. The V gene is TRBV29-1, the J gene TRBJ1-2; TRBD1 is a possible D gene (5 bases). CDR1 SQVTM and CDR2 ANQGSEA come from the germline V gene. This CDR3 comprises 15 residues.

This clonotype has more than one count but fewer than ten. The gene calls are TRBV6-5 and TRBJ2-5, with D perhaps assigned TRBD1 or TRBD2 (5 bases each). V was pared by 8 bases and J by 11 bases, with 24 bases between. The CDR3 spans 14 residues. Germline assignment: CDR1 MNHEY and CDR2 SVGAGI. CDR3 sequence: CASCPRGLLDEQYF. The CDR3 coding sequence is TGTGCCAGCTGTCCGAGGGGCCTGTTGGATGAGCAGTACTTC.

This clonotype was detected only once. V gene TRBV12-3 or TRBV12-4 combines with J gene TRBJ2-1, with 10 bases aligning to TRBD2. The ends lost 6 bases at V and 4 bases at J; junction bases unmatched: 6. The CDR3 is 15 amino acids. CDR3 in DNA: TGTGCCAGCAGGTCTAGCGGGAGTCGTTACAATGAGCAGTTCTTC. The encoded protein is CASRSSGSRYNEQFF.

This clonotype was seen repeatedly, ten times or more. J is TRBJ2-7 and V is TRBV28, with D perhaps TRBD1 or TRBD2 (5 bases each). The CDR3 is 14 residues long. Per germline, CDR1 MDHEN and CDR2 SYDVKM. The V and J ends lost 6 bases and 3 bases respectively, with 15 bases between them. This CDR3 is CASRVPGRSYEQYF. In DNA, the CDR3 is TGTGCCAGCAGGGTACCGGGACGGAGCTACGAGCAGTACTTC.